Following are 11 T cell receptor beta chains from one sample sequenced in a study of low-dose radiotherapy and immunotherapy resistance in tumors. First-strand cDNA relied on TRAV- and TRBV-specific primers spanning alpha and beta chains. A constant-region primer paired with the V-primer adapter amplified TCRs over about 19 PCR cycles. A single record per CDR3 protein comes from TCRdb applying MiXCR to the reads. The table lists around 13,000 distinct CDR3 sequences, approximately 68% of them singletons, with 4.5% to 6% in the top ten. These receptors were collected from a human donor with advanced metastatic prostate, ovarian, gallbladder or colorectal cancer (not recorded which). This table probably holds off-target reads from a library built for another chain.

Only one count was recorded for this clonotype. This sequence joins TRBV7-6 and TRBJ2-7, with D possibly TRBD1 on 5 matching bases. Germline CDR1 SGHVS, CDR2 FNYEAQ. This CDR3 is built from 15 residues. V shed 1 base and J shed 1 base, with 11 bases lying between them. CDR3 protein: CASSLGHDSSYEQYF. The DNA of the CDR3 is TGTGCCAGCAGCTTAGGCCATGACAGTTCCTACGAGCAGTACTTC.

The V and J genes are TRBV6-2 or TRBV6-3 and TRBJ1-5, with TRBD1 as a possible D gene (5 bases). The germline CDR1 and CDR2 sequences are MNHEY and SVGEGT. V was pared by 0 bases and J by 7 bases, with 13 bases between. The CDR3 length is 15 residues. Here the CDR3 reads CASSYSRGGRQPQHF. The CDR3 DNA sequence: TGTGCCAGCAGTTACTCGAGGGGCGGGAGACAGCCCCAGCATTTT.

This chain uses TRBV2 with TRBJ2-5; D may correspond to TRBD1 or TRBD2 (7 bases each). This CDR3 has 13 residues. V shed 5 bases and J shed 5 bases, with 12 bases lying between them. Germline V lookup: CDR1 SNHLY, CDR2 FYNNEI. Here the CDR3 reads CASSSGTVETQYF. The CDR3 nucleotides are TGTGCCAGCAGTAGCGGGACAGTGGAGACCCAGTACTTC.

The CDR3 DNA is TGTGCCAGCAGCTTAGGCAGGGGGACGGAGACCCAGTACTTC. Translated: CASSLGRGTETQYF. V gene TRBV11-3 combines with J gene TRBJ2-5; 7 nucleotides agree with TRBD1. Germline CDR1 is SGHNT and CDR2 is YENEEA. Trimming took 1 base from V and 5 from J; bases not matched to a gene: 4. The CDR3 extends over 14 amino acids. The full variable domain, rest sourced from reference TRBV11-3 and TRBJ2-5, is EAGVVQSPRYKIIEKKQPVAFWCNPISGHNTLYWYLQNLGQGPELLIRYENEEAVDDSQLPKDRFSAERLKGVDSTLKIQPAELGDSAVYLCASSLGRGTETQYFGPGTRLLVL.

CDR3 nucleotides: TGTGCCAGCAGCCAGGGGTTGGACAGGGGTTACGAGCAGTACTTC. Protein product: CASSQGLDRGYEQYF. The chain combines TRBV3-1 with TRBJ2-7; TRBD1 matches at 9 bases. J gave up 4 bases and V 3 bases, and 7 bases lay outside the gene matches. The CDR3 has 15 amino acids. Germline assignment: CDR1 LGHDT and CDR2 YNNKEL (reference sequence).

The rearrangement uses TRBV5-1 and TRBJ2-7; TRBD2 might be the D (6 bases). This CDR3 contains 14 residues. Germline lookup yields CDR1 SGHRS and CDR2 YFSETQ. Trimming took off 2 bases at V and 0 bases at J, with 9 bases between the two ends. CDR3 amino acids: CASSLPGVSYEQYF. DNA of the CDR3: TGCGCCAGCAGCTTACCGGGGGTCTCCTACGAGCAGTACTTC.

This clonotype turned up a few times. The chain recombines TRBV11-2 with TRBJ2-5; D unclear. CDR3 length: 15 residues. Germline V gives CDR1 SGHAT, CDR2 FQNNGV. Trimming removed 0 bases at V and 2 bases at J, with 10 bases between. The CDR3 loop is CASSLDRAQQETQYF. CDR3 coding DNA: TGTGCCAGCAGCTTAGATCGGGCGCAGCAAGAGACCCAGTACTTC.

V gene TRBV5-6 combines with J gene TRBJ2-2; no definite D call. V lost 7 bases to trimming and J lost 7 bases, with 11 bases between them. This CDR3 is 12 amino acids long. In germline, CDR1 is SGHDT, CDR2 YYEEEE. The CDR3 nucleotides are TGTGCCAGCGGCACCTGGGGCGGGGAGCTGTTTTTT. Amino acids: CASGTWGGELFF.

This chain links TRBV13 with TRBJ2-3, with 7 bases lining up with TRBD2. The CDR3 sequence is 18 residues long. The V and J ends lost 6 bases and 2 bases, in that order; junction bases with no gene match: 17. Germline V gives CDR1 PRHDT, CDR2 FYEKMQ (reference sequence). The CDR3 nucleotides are TGTGCCAGCAGGGGCACCCCAGTGCCGGGGGGTTACACAGATACGCAGTATTTT. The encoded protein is CASRGTPVPGGYTDTQYF. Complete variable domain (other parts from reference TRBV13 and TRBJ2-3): AAGVIQSPRHLIKEKRETATLKCYPIPRHDTVYWYQQGPGQDPQFLISFYEKMQSDKGSIPDRFSAQQFSDYHSELNMSSLELGDSALYFCASRGTPVPGGYTDTQYFGPGTRLTVL.

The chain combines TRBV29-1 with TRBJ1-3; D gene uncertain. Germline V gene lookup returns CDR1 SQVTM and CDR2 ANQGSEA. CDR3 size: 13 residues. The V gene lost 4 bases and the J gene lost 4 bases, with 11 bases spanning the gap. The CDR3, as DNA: TGCAGCGTTGGAAGGGCGGACGGAAACACCATATATTTT. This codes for CSVGRADGNTIYF.

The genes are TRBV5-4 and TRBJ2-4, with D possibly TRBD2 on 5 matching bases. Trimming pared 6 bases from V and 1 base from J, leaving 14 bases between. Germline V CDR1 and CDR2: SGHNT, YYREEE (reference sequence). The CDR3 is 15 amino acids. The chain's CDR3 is CASTPEGSAKNIQYF. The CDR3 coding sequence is TGTGCCAGCACCCCCGAGGGTAGCGCCAAAAACATTCAGTACTTC. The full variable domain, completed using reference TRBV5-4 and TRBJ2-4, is ETGVTQSPTHLIKTRGQQVTLRCSSQSGHNTVSWYQQALGQGPQFIFQYYREEENGRGNFPPRFSGLQFPNYSSELNVNALELDDSALYLCASTPEGSAKNIQYFGAGTRLSVL.